This T cell receptor beta chain was sequenced during a study of early T cells in non-severe SARS-CoV-2 infection. Study at large: Chains from this unsorted whole-blood bulk RNA could not be paired. Regarding the study as a whole: Matching against VDJdb likely underestimated virus-specific expansions, favoring anti-spike CD8.

This CDR3 is built from 13 residues. Trimming stripped 5 bases from V and 2 bases from J, with 7 bases between. Germline V gene lookup returns CDR1 SEHNR and CDR2 FQNEAQ (reference sequence). The table lists this clonotype with a few counts. The antigen is not known. Unique molecular identifiers (one per individual cDNA molecule) were attached. Using its own MiXCR run on the 5' RACE reads, TCRdb lists one record per CDR3 protein. This table holds tens of thousands of distinct CDR3 sequences, about 5% found once. The receptor was isolated from an adult who was a healthcare worker with PCR-confirmed SARS-CoV-2 infection or an uninfected control (not recorded which). The V call is TRBV7-9, the J call TRBJ2-1; no clear D gene. The sample taken for sequencing was whole blood. CDR3 amino acids: CASSPTAYNEQFF. CDR3 nucleotides: TGTGCCAGCAGCCCAACTGCCTACAATGAGCAGTTCTTC. The full variable domain, rest sourced from reference TRBV7-9 and TRBJ2-1, is DTGVSQNPRHKITKRGQNVTFRCDPISEHNRLYWYRQTLGQGPEFLTYFQNEAQLEKSRLLSDRFSAERPKGSFSTLEIQRTEQGDSAMYLCASSPTAYNEQFFGPGTRLTVL.